This T cell receptor (beta chain) was identified during a study of spatial heterogeneity in lung cancer. Sample time point: sample taken at primary tumor resection. Unsorted samples of tumor, nontumor lung or frozen PBMC had their whole RNA sequenced. TCRdb recomputed calls from the 5' RACE reads with MiXCR, one row per CDR3 protein. The profile covers about 85,000 distinct CDR3 sequences, with approximately 20% appearing a single time and roughly 6.2% taken by the ten largest. Trimming stripped 6 bases from V and 2 bases from J, with 13 bases between. Germline V gene lookup returns CDR1 MNHEY and CDR2 SVGAGI. This CDR3 is built from 14 residues. A few counts support this clonotype.

The sample in question was PBMCs, obtained at surgery. The origin of this receptor is a male donor with early-stage non-small cell lung cancer. The V and J genes are TRBV6-5 and TRBJ2-5, with D unclear. The CDR3 loop is CASSTSTKQETQYF. CDR3 in DNA: TGTGCCAGCAGCACCTCGACAAAACAAGAGACCCAGTACTTC.